In its sample, the clone carrying this T cell receptor (beta chain) was seen a few times. V gave up 4 bases and J gave up 2 bases; unmatched junction bases: 9. The CDR3 runs to 15 residues. Germline V gives CDR1 SGHRS, CDR2 YFSETQ. The record originates from a study of cytomegalovirus exposure and HLA in healthy donors. Amplification used 60 Vbeta primers and 13 Jbeta primers. Assay used: immunoSEQ multiplex PCR; TCRdb lists only in-frame clones, some missing. This table holds around 150,000 clones, 75% to 85% found once. The origin of this receptor is a woman aged 18-29 years in good health and CMV-seronegative. V gene TRBV5-1 combines with J gene TRBJ2-7; 7 bases map to TRBD1. The sequencing input was PBMCs. The CDR3 sequence: CASSPVAGGPYEQYF. The CDR3 DNA is TGCGCCAGCAGCCCCGTGGCAGGGGGTCCCTACGAGCAGTACTTC.